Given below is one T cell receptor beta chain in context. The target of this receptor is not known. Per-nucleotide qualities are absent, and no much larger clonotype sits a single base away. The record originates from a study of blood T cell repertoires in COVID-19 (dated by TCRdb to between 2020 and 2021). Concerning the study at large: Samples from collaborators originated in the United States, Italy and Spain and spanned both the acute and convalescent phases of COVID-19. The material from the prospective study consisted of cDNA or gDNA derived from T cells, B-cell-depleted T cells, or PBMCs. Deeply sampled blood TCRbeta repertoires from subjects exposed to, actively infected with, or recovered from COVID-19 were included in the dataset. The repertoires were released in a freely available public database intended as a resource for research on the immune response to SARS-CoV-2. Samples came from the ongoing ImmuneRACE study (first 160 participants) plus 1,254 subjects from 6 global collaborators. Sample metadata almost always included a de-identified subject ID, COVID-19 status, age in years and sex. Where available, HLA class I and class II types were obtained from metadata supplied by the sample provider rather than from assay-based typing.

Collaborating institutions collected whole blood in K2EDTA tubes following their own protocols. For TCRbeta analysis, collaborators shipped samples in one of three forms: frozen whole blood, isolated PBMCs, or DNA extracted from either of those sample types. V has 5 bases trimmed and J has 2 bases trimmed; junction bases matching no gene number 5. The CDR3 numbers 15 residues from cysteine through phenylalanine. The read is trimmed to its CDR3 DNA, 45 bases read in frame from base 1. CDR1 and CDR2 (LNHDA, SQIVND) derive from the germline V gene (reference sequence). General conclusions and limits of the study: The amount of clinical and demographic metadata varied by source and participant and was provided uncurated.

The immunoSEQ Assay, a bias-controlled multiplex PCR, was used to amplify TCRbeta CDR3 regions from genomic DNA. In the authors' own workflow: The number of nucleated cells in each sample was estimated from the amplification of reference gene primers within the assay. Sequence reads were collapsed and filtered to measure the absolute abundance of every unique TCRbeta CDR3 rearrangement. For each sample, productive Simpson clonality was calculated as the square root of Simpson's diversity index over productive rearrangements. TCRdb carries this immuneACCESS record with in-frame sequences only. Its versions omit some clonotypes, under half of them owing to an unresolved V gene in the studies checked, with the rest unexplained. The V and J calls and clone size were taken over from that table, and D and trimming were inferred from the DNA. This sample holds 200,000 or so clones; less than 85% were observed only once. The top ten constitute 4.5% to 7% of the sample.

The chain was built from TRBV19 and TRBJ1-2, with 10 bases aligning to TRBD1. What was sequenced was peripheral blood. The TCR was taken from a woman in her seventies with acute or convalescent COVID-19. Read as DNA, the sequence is TGTGCCAGTAGTTCCGAGGGACAGGGGAACTATGGCTACACCTTC. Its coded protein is CASSSEGQGNYGYTF.